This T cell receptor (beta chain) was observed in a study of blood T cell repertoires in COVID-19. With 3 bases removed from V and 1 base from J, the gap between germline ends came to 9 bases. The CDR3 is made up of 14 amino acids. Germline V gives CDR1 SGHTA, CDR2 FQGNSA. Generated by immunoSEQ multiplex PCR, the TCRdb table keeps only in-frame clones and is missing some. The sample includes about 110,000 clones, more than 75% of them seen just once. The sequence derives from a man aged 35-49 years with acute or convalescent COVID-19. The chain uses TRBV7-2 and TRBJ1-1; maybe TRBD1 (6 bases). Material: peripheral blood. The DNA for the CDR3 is TGTGCCAGCAGCTTCACGACAGGGAACACTGAAGCTTTCTTT. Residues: CASSFTTGNTEAFF.